A single sample is the source of the 29 T cell receptor beta chains below, sequenced in a study of T cells in localized non-small cell lung cancer. Produced via immunoSEQ multiplex PCR; TCRdb's table is partial and in-frame only. The table has approximately 54,000 clones, roughly four fifths seen once. Source: peripheral blood, taken before any cancer treatment. The receptors were sampled from a female donor older than 55 with stage II squamous cell lung carcinoma.

The chain is built from TRBV11-2 and TRBJ2-3; the D gene is possibly TRBD1 (5 bases). Germline V gene lookup returns CDR1 SGHAT and CDR2 FQNNGV. V was trimmed by 0 bases and J by 2 bases, leaving 9 bases between them. This CDR3 has 15 residues. CDR3 nucleotides: TGTGCCAGCAGCTTAGATCAGGGTTACACAGATACGCAGTATTTT. Encoded protein: CASSLDQGYTDTQYF.

This chain links TRBV7-6 with TRBJ2-1, with D perhaps TRBD1 or TRBD2 (6 bases each). V was clipped by 0 bases and J by 8 bases, with 14 bases between them. The CDR3 has 15 amino acids. Germline CDR1 and CDR2: SGHVS and FNYEAQ. CDR3 residues: CASSLAWGAPHEQFF. The CDR3 coding sequence is TGTGCCAGCAGCTTAGCGTGGGGGGCGCCCCATGAGCAGTTCTTC.

The chain links TRBV7-7 to TRBJ2-2; D gene ambiguous. There are 14 residues in the CDR3. In germline, CDR1 is SSHAT, CDR2 FNYEAQ (reference sequence). The V end was cut by 3 bases, the J end by 1 base, with 6 bases between. This CDR3 is CASSFRQNTGELFF. Here the CDR3 DNA reads TGTGCCAGCAGCTTTAGACAGAACACCGGGGAGCTGTTTTTT.

This clone was found once. The J gene is TRBJ2-1, the V gene TRBV10-3; TRBD2 matches at 8 bases. The CDR3 sequence is 15 residues long. Trimming cost V 4 bases and J 2 bases; bases outside gene matches: 4. The germline V gene has CDR1 ENHRY and CDR2 SYGVKD. The CDR3 coding sequence is TGTGCCATCAGTGGGACGGGGGGGGCCTACAATGAGCAGTTCTTC. Protein sequence: CAISGTGGAYNEQFF.

The rearrangement links TRBV5-1 to TRBJ2-7; the D gene is possibly TRBD2 (5 bases). The CDR3 consists of 14 residues. V was trimmed by 7 bases and J by 2 bases, leaving 16 bases between them. Germline CDR1 is SGHRS and CDR2 is YFSETQ. The CDR3 DNA follows: TGCGCCAGCCGGACTTCCCCGGATCCCTACGAGCAGTACTTC. Its protein product is CASRTSPDPYEQYF.

V usage is TRBV6-5 and J usage is TRBJ2-5, with unresolved D. V was cut by 2 bases and J by 4 bases, with 14 bases left in between. This CDR3 comprises 15 residues. Germline V gene sequence: CDR1 MNHEY, CDR2 SVGAGI. The CDR3 protein is CASSYTTVPGETQYF. The CDR3 coding sequence is TGTGCCAGCAGTTACACAACAGTCCCGGGAGAGACCCAGTACTTC.

The chain is built from TRBV6-5 and TRBJ2-7; no clear D gene. The germline V gene has CDR1 MNHEY and CDR2 SVGAGI. The CDR3 has 15 residues. Trimming took 0 bases from V and 0 from J, leaving 9 bases between them. The CDR3 DNA reads TGTGCCAGCAGTTACTCGGCAGCTTACTCCTACGAGCAGTACTTC. It encodes CASSYSAAYSYEQYF.

The chain uses TRBV7-9 and TRBJ2-7, with D perhaps matching TRBD1 (5 bases). Germline assignment: CDR1 SEHNR and CDR2 FQNEAQ (reference sequence). Trimming took off 1 base at V and 6 bases at J, with 10 bases between the two ends. The CDR3 covers 13 residues. CDR3 sequence (DNA): TGTGCCAGCAGCTTAGTGGGGCCGTCCGAGCAGTACTTC. Protein product: CASSLVGPSEQYF.

The CDR3: CASSLAGQNTEAFF. As DNA, the CDR3 is TGTGCCAGCAGCTTAGCAGGACAGAACACTGAAGCTTTCTTT. The J gene is TRBJ1-1, the V gene TRBV7-2, with TRBD1 as a possible D gene (5 bases). The germline V and J ends were trimmed by 0 bases and 1 base, with 6 bases remaining between them. Germline V lookup: CDR1 SGHTA, CDR2 FQGNSA. This CDR3 region has 14 residues.

This clone is a singleton in its sample. This rearrangement joins TRBV6-1 to TRBJ1-2; D gene unclear. Between the trimmed V and J ends, which lost 3 bases and 4 bases, there was a span of 9 bases. Germline V gene sequence: CDR1 MNHNS, CDR2 SASEGT. This CDR3 contains 13 residues. The CDR3 bases are TGTGCCAGCAGTGATTACGGATTCTATGGCTACACCTTC. Amino acids: CASSDYGFYGYTF.

The chain joins TRBV6-6 to TRBJ1-1; no clear D gene. The germline V and J ends were trimmed by 4 bases and 3 bases, with 6 bases remaining between them. The CDR3 sequence is 12 residues long. CDR1 and CDR2 (germline): MNHNY, SVGAGI (reference sequence). DNA for the CDR3: TGTGCCAGCAGTTCCCGGGACACTGAAGCTTTCTTT. Translated: CASSSRDTEAFF.

V and J are TRBV14 and TRBJ1-2, with D unclear. Germline values: CDR1 SGHDN, CDR2 FVKESK. V dropped 1 base and J dropped 7 bases, with 16 bases sitting between them. The CDR3 sequence is 15 residues long. The CDR3 region is CASSQVRLGISGYTF. As DNA, the CDR3 is TGTGCCAGCAGCCAAGTACGTCTGGGAATAAGTGGCTACACCTTC.

The rearrangement joins TRBV7-2 to TRBJ2-4; D gene ambiguous. Between the trimmed V and J ends, which lost 3 bases and 0 bases, there was a span of 9 bases. The CDR3 has 15 amino acids. CDR1 and CDR2 from the germline V gene are SGHTA and FQGNSA. The CDR3 DNA reads as TGTGCCAGCAGCTTCTCCTTAGTAGCCAAAAACATTCAGTACTTC. Its translation is CASSFSLVAKNIQYF.

V usage is TRBV19 and J usage is TRBJ2-1; D may correspond to TRBD1 or TRBD2 (5 bases each). Trimming pared 6 bases from V and 4 bases from J, leaving 13 bases between. This CDR3 spans 14 amino acids. The germline V gene has CDR1 LNHDA and CDR2 SQIVND (reference sequence). CDR3 sequence reads: CASSIRDGYNEQFF. CDR3 DNA sequence: TGTGCCAGTAGCATCCGGGACGGTTACAATGAGCAGTTCTTC.

This chain joins TRBV9 and TRBJ1-3, with TRBD1 matching 7 bases. Germline trimming cut 3 bases from V and 3 bases from J; bases unmatched to any gene: 9. The germline CDR1 and CDR2 sequences are SGDLS and YYNGEE. The CDR3 contains 16 residues. CDR3 protein: CASSASKGARGNTIYF. DNA of the CDR3: TGTGCCAGCAGCGCCAGCAAGGGGGCGCGTGGAAACACCATATATTTT.

The chain carries TRBV6-6 and TRBJ1-2; a weak D match, TRBD1 (5 bases). Trimming shortened V by 6 bases and J by 4 bases, and 9 bases separated the two germline ends. The CDR3 is made up of 12 amino acids. Germline V gives CDR1 MNHNY, CDR2 SVGAGI (reference sequence). The CDR3 reads CASSLDSYGYTF. CDR3 nucleotide sequence: TGTGCCAGCAGCCTAGACAGCTATGGCTACACCTTC.

This chain connects TRBV7-2 to TRBJ2-5; 7 bases match TRBD1. The CDR3 runs 16 residues. V shed 2 bases, J shed 5 bases, and the junction held 11 bases outside the gene matches. Germline V gives CDR1 SGHTA, CDR2 FQGNSA. CDR3 amino acids: CASSLSGTATLETQYF. In DNA, the CDR3 is TGTGCCAGCAGCTTATCGGGGACAGCCACCCTGGAGACCCAGTACTTC.

The genes are TRBV30 and TRBJ2-5; 8 positions agree with TRBD1. Losses at the gene ends were 8 bases for V and 1 base for J; bases not matched to a gene: 6. CDR1 and CDR2 from the germline V gene are GTSNPN and SVGIG (reference sequence). This CDR3 comprises 13 residues. The CDR3 region has the DNA TGTGCCGGGGACAGGCCCCCCCAAGAGACCCAGTACTTC. This translates into CAGDRPPQETQYF. Supplemented by reference TRBV30 and TRBJ2-5, the full variable domain reads SQTIHQWPATLVQPVGSPLSLECTVEGTSNPNLYWYRQAAGRGLQLLFYSVGIGQISSEVPQNLSASRPQDRQFILSSKKLLLSDSGFYLCAGDRPPQETQYFGPGTRLLVL.

The chain couples TRBV2 to TRBJ2-5, with a tentative D call TRBD2 (6 bases). This CDR3 has 15 residues. Trimming took 3 bases from V and 5 from J, leaving 16 bases between them. Per germline, CDR1 SNHLY and CDR2 FYNNEI. The CDR3 here is CASSDASVGGETQYF. In DNA, the CDR3 is TGTGCCAGCAGTGATGCTAGCGTAGGCGGGGAGACCCAGTACTTC.

The V and J genes are TRBV19 and TRBJ2-7; TRBD1 aligns across 11 bases. V was pared by 6 bases and J by 3 bases, with 7 bases of the junction left unmatched. The germline V gene has CDR1 LNHDA and CDR2 SQIVND (reference sequence). The CDR3 length is 15 residues. The CDR3 sequence is CASSSPGQGDYEQYF. The CDR3 bases are TGTGCCAGTAGCTCGCCGGGACAGGGGGACTACGAGCAGTACTTC.

The chain is built from TRBV4-2 and TRBJ2-3, with 7 bases aligning to TRBD2. The germline V gene encodes CDR1 LGHNA and CDR2 YNFKEQ. Trimming took 0 bases from V and 1 from J; bases not matched to a gene: 4. The CDR3 has 16 amino acids. The CDR3 is CASSQERGSGTDTQYF. CDR3 nucleotide sequence: TGTGCCAGCAGCCAAGAGCGGGGGTCGGGCACAGATACGCAGTATTTT.

V and J are TRBV6-9 and TRBJ2-5; a weak D match, TRBD2 (7 bases). V lost 8 bases, J lost 2 bases, and 15 bases lay in between. Germline loops: CDR1 MNHGY, CDR2 SVAAGI. This CDR3 is 14 amino acids long. This CDR3 is CASLTGGQQETQYF. As DNA, the CDR3 is TGTGCCAGCCTCACGGGGGGCCAACAAGAGACCCAGTACTTC.

This sequence joins TRBV5-4 and TRBJ1-2; 8 positions agree with TRBD1. This CDR3 spans 15 amino acids. V trimming: 4 bases; J trimming: 4 bases; junction bases outside the gene matches: 9. CDR1 is SGHNT, CDR2 YYREEE, per germline (reference sequence). The CDR3 DNA sequence: TGTGCCAGCAGCCGATCAGGACAGGGAGTCTATGGCTACACCTTC. This sequence encodes CASSRSGQGVYGYTF. The entire variable domain, with the rest obtained from reference TRBV5-4 and TRBJ1-2, is as follows: ETGVTQSPTHLIKTRGQQVTLRCSSQSGHNTVSWYQQALGQGPQFIFQYYREEENGRGNFPPRFSGLQFPNYSSELNVNALELDDSALYLCASSRSGQGVYGYTFGSGTRLTVV.

The chain joins TRBV7-2 to TRBJ1-2, with no clear D. The V end lost 0 bases, the J end lost 7 bases, and 12 bases lay between the germline ends. Germline V CDR1 and CDR2: SGHTA, FQGNSA. The CDR3 runs 14 residues. The CDR3 DNA sequence: TGTGCCAGCAGCTTAGCGACCCCGCCTTTTGGCTACACCTTC. It is translated as CASSLATPPFGYTF.

This clone was seen a handful of times. The V gene is TRBV2, the J gene TRBJ1-1; the D gene is possibly TRBD1 (5 bases). The germline gives CDR1 SNHLY, CDR2 FYNNEI. This CDR3 spans 13 amino acids. The V gene lost 8 bases and the J gene lost 4 bases, with 14 bases spanning the gap. In nucleotides, the CDR3 is TGTGCCAGCCGGGCAGGGATGAGCACTGAAGCTTTCTTT. Protein sequence: CASRAGMSTEAFF.

The V and J genes are TRBV29-1 and TRBJ2-5, with 10 bases that match TRBD2. V shed 5 bases, J shed 5 bases, and the junction held 2 bases outside the gene matches. CDR3 length: 12 amino acids. The germline gives CDR1 SQVTM, CDR2 ANQGSEA. CDR3 in amino acids: CSVNSGRETQYF. The CDR3 nucleotides are TGCAGCGTTAATAGCGGGAGGGAGACCCAGTACTTC. The full variable domain, rest sourced from reference TRBV29-1 and TRBJ2-5, is SAVISQKPSRDICQRGTSLTIQCQVDSQVTMMFWYRQQPGQSLTLIATANQGSEATYESGFVIDKFPISRPNLTFSTLTVSNMSPEDSSIYLCSVNSGRETQYFGPGTRLLVL.

This chain connects TRBV7-8 to TRBJ1-5, with 10 bases lining up with TRBD1. The CDR3 covers 17 residues. Germline V lookup: CDR1 SGHVS, CDR2 FQNEAQ. Losses at the gene ends were 4 bases for V and 3 bases for J; bases not matched to a gene: 9. The CDR3: CASSSDLGQGYNQPQHF. The CDR3 DNA reads as TGTGCCAGCAGCTCAGACCTGGGACAGGGGTACAATCAGCCCCAGCATTTT.

This clone was counted a single time. The chain has TRBV4-1 and TRBJ2-1; no firm D call. Germline CDR1 reads MGHRA; CDR2 reads YSYEKL. V lost 2 bases and J lost 2, with 13 bases in between. This CDR3 comprises 16 residues. The chain's CDR3 is CASSQPGRVTYNEQFF. The CDR3 DNA is TGCGCCAGCAGCCAACCCGGACGGGTTACCTACAATGAGCAGTTCTTC.

The chain couples TRBV4-1 to TRBJ1-6; D call uncertain. Germline V gives CDR1 MGHRA, CDR2 YSYEKL. The V gene lost 0 bases and the J gene lost 9 bases, with 15 bases spanning the gap. The CDR3 spans 16 residues. The CDR3 loop is CASSQEARATTSPLHF. The DNA of the CDR3 is TGCGCCAGCAGCCAAGAGGCTCGGGCAACGACTTCACCCCTCCACTTT.